This T cell receptor beta chain was sequenced in a study of blood T cell repertoires in COVID-19. Overall study: T cells, B-cell-depleted T cells, or PBMCs supplied cDNA or gDNA.

As originally analysed: Amplification of reference gene primers was used by the study to estimate nucleated cell counts. The data were produced by immunoSEQ multiplex PCR, yet TCRdb's version contains in-frame clones alone and is incomplete. V and J calls and clone size follow that table, whereas D and trimming were derived from the DNA. The table lists roughly 200,000 clones, approximately 90% of them singletons. The CDR3 loop spans 17 amino acids. Trimming cost V 2 bases and J 4 bases; bases outside gene matches: 11. The germline V gene has CDR1 MRHNA and CDR2 SNTAGT. Participant ages covered about 18 to 100 years across 25 or so US areas. Which cohort a participant joined came from the clinical history participants gave.

The rearrangement uses TRBV6-4 and TRBJ1-3; 7 bases agree with TRBD1. The sequence was collected from a young man who had recovered from COVID-19. Sequences were obtained from PBMCs or T cells enriched from blood (not recorded which). This CDR3 reads CASSDRDRVPLGNTIYF. CDR3 sequence (DNA): TGTGCCAGCAGTGACCGCGACAGGGTCCCTCTCGGAAACACCATATATTTT.